One and the same sample provided the 3 T cell receptor beta chains below, sequenced in a study of blood T cell repertoires in COVID-19. The table came from immunoSEQ multiplex PCR; TCRdb's copy has only in-frame clones and leaves some out. The table lists about 120,000 clones, around nine tenths of them singletons. Sequencing used peripheral blood. The receptors originated from a woman in her seventies with COVID-19, enrolled during active disease.

The J gene is TRBJ1-1, the V gene TRBV6-1; perhaps TRBD1 as D (6 bases). Trimming removed 3 bases from V and 4 bases from J, with 18 bases in between. Germline V gene data show CDR1 as MNHNS and CDR2 as SASEGT. This CDR3 spans 16 amino acids. The CDR3, as DNA: TGTGCCAGCAGTGATGGGACATTTGCAGGGGCCACTGAAGCTTTCTTT. It is translated as CASSDGTFAGATEAFF.

Regarding this clone: No DNA is shown, since the ends of the CDR3 on it are uncertain; the CDR3 is the one TCRdb lists. The chain couples TRBV12-1 to TRBJ2-3; TRBD2 is the table's D call and was not checked against the DNA. TRBV12-1 is described as a pseudogene. Including both end residues, the CDR3 is 15 amino acids long. CDR3 in amino acids: CASSFGGGSTDTQYF.

V is TRBV7-8 and J is TRBJ2-7; 8 nucleotides agree with TRBD1. Unmatched junction bases numbered 6, after V lost 0 bases and J lost 2 bases. Germline lookup yields CDR1 SGHVS and CDR2 FQNEAQ. The CDR3 contains 16 residues. The CDR3 DNA sequence: TGTGCCAGCAGCTTAGCGTTTCAGGGGGCAACCTACGAGCAGTACTTC. It specifies CASSLAFQGATYEQYF.